The count of the clone carrying this T cell receptor beta chain is one. No antigen is known for it. This specimen belongs to a study of T cell responses to AZD1222 COVID-19 vaccine. Study-wide points: Baseline testing showed seropositivity in only five or six AZD1222 recipients. Following two doses of AZD1222, Spike-specific TCR breadth and depth rose.

Method: immunoSEQ multiplex PCR; TCRdb's copy keeps in-frame clones and lacks some. The table records some 140,000 clones, 93% of them present only once. With 0 bases clipped from V and 6 bases from J, the junction kept 5 bases outside the gene matches. Germline CDR1 and CDR2: KGHSH and LQKENI. The CDR3 sequence is 15 residues long. The genes are TRBV18 and TRBJ2-4, with 7 bases aligning to TRBD2. The clonotype comes from an adult in good health. The source was peripheral blood, collected on day 0 of AZD1222 vaccination. The CDR3 coding sequence is TGTGCCAGCTCACCACCAGCGGGGAATTTAAACATTCAGTACTTC. This encodes CASSPPAGNLNIQYF.